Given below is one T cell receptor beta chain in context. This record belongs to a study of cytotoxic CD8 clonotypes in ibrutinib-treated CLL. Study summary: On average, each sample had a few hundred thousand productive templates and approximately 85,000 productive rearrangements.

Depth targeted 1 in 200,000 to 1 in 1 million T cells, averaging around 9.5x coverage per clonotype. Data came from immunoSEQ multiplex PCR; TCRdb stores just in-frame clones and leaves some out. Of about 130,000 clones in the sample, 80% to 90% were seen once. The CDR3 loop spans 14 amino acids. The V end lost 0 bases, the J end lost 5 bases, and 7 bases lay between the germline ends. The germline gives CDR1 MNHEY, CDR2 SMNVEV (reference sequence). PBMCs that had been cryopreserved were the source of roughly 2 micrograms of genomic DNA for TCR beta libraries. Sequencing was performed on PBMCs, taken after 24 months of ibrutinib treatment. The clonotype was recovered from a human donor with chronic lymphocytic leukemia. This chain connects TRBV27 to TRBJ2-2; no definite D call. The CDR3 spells CASSLSRKTGELFF. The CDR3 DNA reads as TGTGCCAGCAGTTTATCGAGGAAAACCGGGGAGCTGTTTTTT.